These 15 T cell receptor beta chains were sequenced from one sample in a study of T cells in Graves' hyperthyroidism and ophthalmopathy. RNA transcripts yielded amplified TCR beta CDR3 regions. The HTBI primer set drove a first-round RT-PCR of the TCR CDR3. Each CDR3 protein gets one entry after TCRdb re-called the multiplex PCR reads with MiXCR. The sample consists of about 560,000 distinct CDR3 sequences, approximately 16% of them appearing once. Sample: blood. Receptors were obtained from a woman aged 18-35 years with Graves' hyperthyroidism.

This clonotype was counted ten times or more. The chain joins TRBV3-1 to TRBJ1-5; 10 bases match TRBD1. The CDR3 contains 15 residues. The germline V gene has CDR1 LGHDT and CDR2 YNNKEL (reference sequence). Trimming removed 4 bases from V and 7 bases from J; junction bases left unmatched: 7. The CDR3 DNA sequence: TGTGCCAGCAGCCTCGACAGGGGGCAAAGACAGCCCCAGCATTTT. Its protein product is CASSLDRGQRQPQHF.

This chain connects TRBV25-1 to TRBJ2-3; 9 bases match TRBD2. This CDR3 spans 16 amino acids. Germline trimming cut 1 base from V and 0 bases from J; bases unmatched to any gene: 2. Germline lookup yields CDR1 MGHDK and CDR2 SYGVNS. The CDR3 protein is CASSELSGGSTDTQYF. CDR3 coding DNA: TGTGCCAGCAGTGAATTGAGCGGGGGGAGCACAGATACGCAGTATTTT.

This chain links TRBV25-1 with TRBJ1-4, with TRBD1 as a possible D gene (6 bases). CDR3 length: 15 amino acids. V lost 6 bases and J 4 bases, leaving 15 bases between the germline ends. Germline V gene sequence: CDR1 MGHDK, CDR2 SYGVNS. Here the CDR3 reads CASSFQTGYNEKLFF. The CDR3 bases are TGTGCCAGCAGCTTCCAGACAGGTTATAATGAAAAACTGTTTTTT.

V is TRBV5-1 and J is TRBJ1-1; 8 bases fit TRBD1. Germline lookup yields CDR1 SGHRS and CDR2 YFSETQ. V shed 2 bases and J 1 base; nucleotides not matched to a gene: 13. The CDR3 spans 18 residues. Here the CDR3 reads CASSFDTLATGANTEAFF. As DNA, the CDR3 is TGCGCCAGCAGCTTCGATACCCTTGCGACAGGGGCGAACACTGAAGCTTTCTTT. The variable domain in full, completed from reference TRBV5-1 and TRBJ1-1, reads KAGVTQTPRYLIKTRGQQVTLSCSPISGHRSVSWYQQTPGQGLQFLFEYFSETQRNKGNFPGRFSGRQFSNSRSEMNVSTLELGDSALYLCASSFDTLATGANTEAFFGQGTRLTVV.

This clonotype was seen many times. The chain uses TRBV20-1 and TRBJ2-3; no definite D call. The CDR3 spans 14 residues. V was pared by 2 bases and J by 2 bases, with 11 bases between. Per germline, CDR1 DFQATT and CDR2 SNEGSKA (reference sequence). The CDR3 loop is CSARSGGDTDTQYF. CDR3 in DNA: TGCAGTGCTAGAAGTGGCGGAGACACAGATACGCAGTATTTT.

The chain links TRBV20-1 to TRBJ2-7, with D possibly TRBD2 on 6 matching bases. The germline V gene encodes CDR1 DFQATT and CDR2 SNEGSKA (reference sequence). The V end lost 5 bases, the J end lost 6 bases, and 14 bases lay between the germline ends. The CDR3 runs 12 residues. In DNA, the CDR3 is TGCAGTGCTGGAGGGGTAATTGGCGAGCAGTACTTC. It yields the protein CSAGGVIGEQYF.

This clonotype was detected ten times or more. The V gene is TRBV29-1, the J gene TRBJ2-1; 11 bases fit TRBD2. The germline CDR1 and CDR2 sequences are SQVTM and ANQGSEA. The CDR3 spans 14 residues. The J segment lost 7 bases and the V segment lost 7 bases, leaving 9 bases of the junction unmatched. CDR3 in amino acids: CSAEIAGGTNEQFF. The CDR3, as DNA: TGCAGCGCCGAGATAGCGGGAGGGACGAATGAGCAGTTCTTC.

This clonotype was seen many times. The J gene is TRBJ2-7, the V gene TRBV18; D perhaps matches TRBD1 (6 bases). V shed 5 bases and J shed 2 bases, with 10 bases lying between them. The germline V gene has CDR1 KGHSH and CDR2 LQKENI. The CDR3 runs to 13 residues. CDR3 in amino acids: CASSNGQTYEQYF. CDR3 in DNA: TGTGCCAGCTCAAACGGACAGACCTACGAGCAGTACTTC.

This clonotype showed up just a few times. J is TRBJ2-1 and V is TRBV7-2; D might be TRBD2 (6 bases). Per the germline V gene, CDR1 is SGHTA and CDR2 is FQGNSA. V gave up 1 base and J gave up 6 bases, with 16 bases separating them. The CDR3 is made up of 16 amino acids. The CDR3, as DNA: TGTGCCAGCAGCTTAGTTCCGGGAGTTGGCGCCAATGAGCAGTTCTTC. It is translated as CASSLVPGVGANEQFF.

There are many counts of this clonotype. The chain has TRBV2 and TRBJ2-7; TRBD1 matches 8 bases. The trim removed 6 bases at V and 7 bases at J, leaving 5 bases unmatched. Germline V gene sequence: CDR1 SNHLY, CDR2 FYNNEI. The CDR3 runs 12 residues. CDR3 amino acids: CASRADRGEQYF. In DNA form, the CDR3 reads TGTGCCAGCAGAGCCGACAGGGGTGAGCAGTACTTC.

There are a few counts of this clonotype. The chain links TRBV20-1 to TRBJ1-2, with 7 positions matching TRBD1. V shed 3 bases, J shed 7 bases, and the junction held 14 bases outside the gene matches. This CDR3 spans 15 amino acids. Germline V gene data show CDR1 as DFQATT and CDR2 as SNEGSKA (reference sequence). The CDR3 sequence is CSASETDRADCGYTF. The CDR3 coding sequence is TGCAGTGCTAGCGAAACTGACAGGGCCGACTGTGGCTACACCTTC.

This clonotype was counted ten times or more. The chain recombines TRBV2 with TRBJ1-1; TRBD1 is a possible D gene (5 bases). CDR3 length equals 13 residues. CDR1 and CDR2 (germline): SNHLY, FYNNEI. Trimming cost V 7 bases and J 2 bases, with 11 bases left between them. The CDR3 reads CASTGDRNTEAFF. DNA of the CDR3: TGTGCCAGCACTGGCGACAGAAACACTGAAGCTTTCTTT.

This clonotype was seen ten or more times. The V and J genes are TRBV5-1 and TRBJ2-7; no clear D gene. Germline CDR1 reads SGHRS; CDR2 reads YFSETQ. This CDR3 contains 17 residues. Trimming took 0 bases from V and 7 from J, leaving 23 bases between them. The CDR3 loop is CASSLGVRRTPRGEQYF. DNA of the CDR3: TGCGCCAGCAGCTTGGGGGTCCGGCGGACCCCTCGTGGGGAGCAGTACTTC. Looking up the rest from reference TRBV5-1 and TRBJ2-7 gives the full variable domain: KAGVTQTPRYLIKTRGQQVTLSCSPISGHRSVSWYQQTPGQGLQFLFEYFSETQRNKGNFPGRFSGRQFSNSRSEMNVSTLELGDSALYLCASSLGVRRTPRGEQYFGPGTRLTVT.

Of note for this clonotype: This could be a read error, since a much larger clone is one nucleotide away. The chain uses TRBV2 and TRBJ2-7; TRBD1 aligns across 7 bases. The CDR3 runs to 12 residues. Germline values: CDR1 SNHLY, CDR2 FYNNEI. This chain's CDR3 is CTISTGSYEQYF. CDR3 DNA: TGTACCATATCGACAGGGTCTTACGAGCAGTACTTC.

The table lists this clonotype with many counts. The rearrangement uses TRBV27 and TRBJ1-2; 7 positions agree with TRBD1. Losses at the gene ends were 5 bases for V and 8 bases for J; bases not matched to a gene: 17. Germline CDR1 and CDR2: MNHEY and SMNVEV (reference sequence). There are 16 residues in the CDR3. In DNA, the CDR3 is TGTGCCAGCAGTATCTCCCCGTCGACAGGGACGCGCGGCTACACCTTC. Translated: CASSISPSTGTRGYTF.